A selection of T cell receptor beta chains follows, all from one sample in a study of CXCR3-negative and CXCR3-positive naive CD8 T cells. TCRdb reanalyzed the 5' RACE reads, giving one entry per CDR3 protein sequence and no DNA. The table for this sample gives about 40,000 distinct CDR3 sequences. Sequenced input: memory CD8+ T cells from blood. The origin of the receptors is a human donor in good health. Some clones in this sample may be carry-over from other donors' samples. CDR3s include the opening cysteine and the closing phenylalanine or tryptophan. Each record gives: V gene, CDR3 length, J gene, CDR3 protein.

v_call: TRBV6-5
cdr3_length: 14
j_call: TRBJ2-1
cdr3_aa: CASSETGIYNEQFF

v_call: TRBV7-7
cdr3_length: 15
j_call: TRBJ2-5
cdr3_aa: CASSLSPLVEETQYF

v_call: TRBV28
cdr3_length: 15
j_call: TRBJ1-2
cdr3_aa: CASSSRDRRSYGYTF

v_call: TRBV29-1
cdr3_length: 14
j_call: TRBJ2-1
cdr3_aa: CSVEGRGTYNEQFF

v_call: TRBV7-6
cdr3_length: 18
j_call: TRBJ2-7
cdr3_aa: CASSFRSLYRDGDYEQYF

v_call: TRBV28
cdr3_length: 12
j_call: TRBJ2-4
cdr3_aa: CASSLEADIQYF

v_call: TRBV5-5
cdr3_length: 16
j_call: TRBJ2-7
cdr3_aa: CASSFSLAGDSYEQYF

v_call: TRBV29-1
cdr3_length: 14
j_call: TRBJ2-1
cdr3_aa: CSVEGLAASNEQFF

v_call: TRBV7-9
cdr3_length: 14
j_call: TRBJ1-1
cdr3_aa: CASVVGGTNTEAFF

v_call: TRBV12-3/TRBV12-4
cdr3_length: 14
j_call: TRBJ2-7
cdr3_aa: CASSSVMWYYEQYF

v_call: TRBV23-1
cdr3_length: 16
j_call: TRBJ2-3
cdr3_aa: CASSHPGLETTDTQYF

v_call: TRBV6-5
cdr3_length: 15
j_call: TRBJ2-5
cdr3_aa: CASRVSGGTQETQYF

v_call: TRBV20-1
cdr3_length: 17
j_call: TRBJ2-1
cdr3_aa: CSARDLEGTSGNNEQFF

v_call: TRBV20-1
cdr3_length: 13
j_call: TRBJ2-5
cdr3_aa: CSARVGRQETQYF

v_call: TRBV6-5
cdr3_length: 12
j_call: TRBJ2-7
cdr3_aa: CATGTGNLEQYF

v_call: TRBV29-1
cdr3_length: 16
j_call: TRBJ1-1
cdr3_aa: CSVEEARAGGLFGAFF

v_call: TRBV6-5
cdr3_length: 15
j_call: TRBJ2-3
cdr3_aa: CASSYTQRNTDTQYF

v_call: TRBV7-9
cdr3_length: 17
j_call: TRBJ1-1
cdr3_aa: CASRRGLAKRGNTEAFF

v_call: TRBV6-5
cdr3_length: 15
j_call: TRBJ2-7
cdr3_aa: CASSYTSRDGYEQYF

v_call: TRBV7-9
cdr3_length: 15
j_call: TRBJ1-2
cdr3_aa: CASSLVGQSNYGYTF

v_call: TRBV29-1
cdr3_length: 13
j_call: TRBJ2-7
cdr3_aa: CSVPGYRTYEQYF

v_call: TRBV20-1
cdr3_length: 12
j_call: TRBJ2-1
cdr3_aa: CSARDYMEEQFF

v_call: TRBV7-9
cdr3_length: 17
j_call: TRBJ2-1
cdr3_aa: CASSSTRSGVSYNEQFF

v_call: TRBV27
cdr3_length: 11
j_call: TRBJ2-5
cdr3_aa: CASGGQETQYF

v_call: TRBV28
cdr3_length: 16
j_call: TRBJ2-2
cdr3_aa: CASSLFEGRDTGELFF

v_call: TRBV19
cdr3_length: 13
j_call: TRBJ1-1
cdr3_aa: CASSIEWDREAFF

v_call: TRBV18
cdr3_length: 16
j_call: TRBJ2-2
cdr3_aa: CASSPWTDMNTGELFF

v_call: TRBV4-1
cdr3_length: 12
j_call: TRBJ2-7
cdr3_aa: CASSLTGYEQYF

v_call: TRBV29-1
cdr3_length: 18
j_call: TRBJ2-6
cdr3_aa: CSVEDLNPDSPGANVLTF

v_call: TRBV5-6
cdr3_length: 11
j_call: TRBJ1-1
cdr3_aa: CASSLDTEAFF

v_call: TRBV7-2
cdr3_length: 12
j_call: TRBJ2-7
cdr3_aa: CASSKPPGEQYF

v_call: TRBV28
cdr3_length: 17
j_call: TRBJ2-7
cdr3_aa: CASSFIEEGAGAYEQYF

v_call: TRBV4-1
cdr3_length: 14
j_call: TRBJ2-3
cdr3_aa: CASSQTGGIDTQYF

v_call: TRBV6-2/TRBV6-3
cdr3_length: 16
j_call: TRBJ2-7
cdr3_aa: CASSYTRTGTSYEQYF

v_call: TRBV6-2/TRBV6-3
cdr3_length: 14
j_call: TRBJ2-1
cdr3_aa: CASSSGGAFNEQFF

v_call: TRBV12-3/TRBV12-4
cdr3_length: 16
j_call: TRBJ2-3
cdr3_aa: CASSPWTGRATDTQYF

v_call: TRBV28
cdr3_length: 14
j_call: TRBJ2-7
cdr3_aa: CASSLGTHSYEQYF

v_call: TRBV6-2/TRBV6-3
cdr3_length: 14
j_call: TRBJ2-7
cdr3_aa: CASSYAGTGDEQYF

v_call: TRBV29-1
cdr3_length: 14
j_call: TRBJ2-1
cdr3_aa: CSVDGQGYANEQFF

v_call: TRBV29-1
cdr3_length: 14
j_call: TRBJ2-5
cdr3_aa: CSVEGGTLQETQYF

v_call: TRBV28
cdr3_length: 18
j_call: TRBJ2-3
cdr3_aa: CASSLFVGGQSFTDTQYF

v_call: TRBV5-1
cdr3_length: 13
j_call: TRBJ2-2
cdr3_aa: CASSLGNTGELFF

v_call: TRBV7-7
cdr3_length: 14
j_call: TRBJ2-5
cdr3_aa: CASSQTGNQETQYF

v_call: TRBV12-3/TRBV12-4
cdr3_length: 15
j_call: TRBJ2-7
cdr3_aa: CASRFVGSTAYEQYF

v_call: TRBV9
cdr3_length: 18
j_call: TRBJ2-1
cdr3_aa: CASSVSSDRGKAYNEQFF

v_call: TRBV21-1
cdr3_length: 12
j_call: TRBJ1-1
cdr3_aa: CASSKGDTEAFF

v_call: TRBV7-3
cdr3_length: 16
j_call: TRBJ1-1
cdr3_aa: CASSLLVRQGNTEAFF

v_call: TRBV7-2
cdr3_length: 15
j_call: TRBJ2-7
cdr3_aa: CASSPGSGGLNEQYF

v_call: TRBV6-5
cdr3_length: 20
j_call: TRBJ2-1
cdr3_aa: CASSYLSGLAGGTDYNEQFF

v_call: TRBV29-1
cdr3_length: 14
j_call: TRBJ2-1
cdr3_aa: CSVGAGVPLNEQFF

v_call: TRBV11-2
cdr3_length: 14
j_call: TRBJ2-1
cdr3_aa: CASSVVSSYNEQFF

v_call: TRBV6-2/TRBV6-3
cdr3_length: 13
j_call: TRBJ2-5
cdr3_aa: CASSPSAAETQYF

v_call: TRBV6-1
cdr3_length: 17
j_call: TRBJ2-1
cdr3_aa: CASGTGTSGGDYNEQFF

v_call: TRBV7-8
cdr3_length: 15
j_call: TRBJ1-4
cdr3_aa: CASSWGTASNEKLFF

v_call: TRBV29-1
cdr3_length: 15
j_call: TRBJ2-7
cdr3_aa: CSVEDGQEAGYEQYF

v_call: TRBV12-3/TRBV12-4
cdr3_length: 14
j_call: TRBJ1-4
cdr3_aa: CASSLEREGEKLFF

v_call: TRBV7-2
cdr3_length: 14
j_call: TRBJ2-7
cdr3_aa: CASSLGERTYEQYF

v_call: TRBV7-2
cdr3_length: 16
j_call: TRBJ2-3
cdr3_aa: CASSLLGLAGKNTQYF

v_call: TRBV29-1
cdr3_length: 15
j_call: TRBJ2-1
cdr3_aa: CSVSAGGPSYNEQFF